This is a list of T cell receptor beta chains from one sample in a study of shared clonotypes between healthy human individuals. The method was immunoSEQ multiplex PCR; TCRdb's version includes in-frame clones alone and lacks a portion of them. This table holds over a million clones, about 96% found once. The sequenced sample consisted of naive CD4+ T cells sorted from blood. Every receptor here comes from a young man in good health. CDR3s include the opening cysteine and the closing phenylalanine or tryptophan. A D gene is named only where the DNA matches it firmly.

TRBJ1-5 TRBV7-9 . TGTGCCAGCAGCTCAAGGACGGGTCAGCCCCAGCATTTT CASSSRTGQPQHF
TRBJ1-4 TRBV4-1 . TGCGCCAGCAGCCAAGACAGGGCTAATGAAAAACTGTTTTTT CASSQDRANEKLFF
TRBJ1-4 TRBV5-1 . TGCGCCAGCAGCTTGAGGGCCGATGAAAAACTGTTTTTT CASSLRADEKLFF
TRBJ2-7 TRBV11-1 . TGTGCCAGCAGCTTAGCGGGGTTAGGCCTCTACGAGCAGTACTTC CASSLAGLGLYEQYF
TRBJ1-4 TRBV27 . TGTGCCAGCAGTTCCCCAGGGGAAAATGAAAAACTGTTTTTT CASSSPGENEKLFF
TRBJ2-2 TRBV4-1 . TGCGCCAGCAGCCAGAGAGCCCTTCCGATGGGGGCCACCGGGGAGCTGTTTTTT CASSQRALPMGATGELFF
TRBJ2-6 TRBV28 . TGTGCCAGCACAGAATCAGGCTCTGGGGCCAACGTCCTGACTTTC CASTESGSGANVLTF
TRBJ2-1 TRBV10-2 TRBD2 TGCGCCAGCAGGGGACTAGCGGGAGTGAACCATGAGCAGTTCTTC CASRGLAGVNHEQFF
TRBJ2-3 TRBV5-6 TRBD2 TGTGCCAGCAGCTATGAGGGAGGGCCTCTTGGTACGCAGTATTTT CASSYEGGPLGTQYF
TRBJ2-3 TRBV5-1 . TGCGCCAGCAGCTTGGCAGGGGTTACGTTAGATACGCAGTATTTT CASSLAGVTLDTQYF
TRBJ2-1 TRBV19 . TGTGCCAGTAGTATCTTACACAATGAGCAGTTCTTC CASSILHNEQFF